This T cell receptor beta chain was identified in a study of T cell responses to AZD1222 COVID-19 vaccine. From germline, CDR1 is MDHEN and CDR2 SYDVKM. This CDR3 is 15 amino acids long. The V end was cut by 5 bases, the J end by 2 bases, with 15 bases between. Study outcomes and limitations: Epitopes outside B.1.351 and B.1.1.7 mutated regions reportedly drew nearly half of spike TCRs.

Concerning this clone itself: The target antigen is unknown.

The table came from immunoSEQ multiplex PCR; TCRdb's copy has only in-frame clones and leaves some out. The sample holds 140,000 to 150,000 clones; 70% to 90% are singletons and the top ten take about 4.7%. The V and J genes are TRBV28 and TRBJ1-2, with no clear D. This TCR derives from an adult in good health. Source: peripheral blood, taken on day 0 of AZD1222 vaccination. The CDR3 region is CASSLTEGLNYGYTF. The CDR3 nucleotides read TGTGCCAGCAGTCTAACCGAGGGCCTCAACTATGGCTACACCTTC.